This passage covers 25 T cell receptor beta chains from one sample sequenced in a study of T cell repertoires in cytomegalovirus infection. TCRdb re-derived calls from the reads in MiXCR, one entry per CDR3 protein. The sample lists about a million distinct CDR3 sequences, approximately 31% seen once, with roughly 13% in the top ten. No antigen has been assigned to these receptors. The sample in question was cultured CD8+ T cells from PBMCs, obtained from culture after CMV antigen stimulation. The receptors stem from a human donor in good health (CMV status not recorded). Some clones in this sample may be carry-over from other donors' samples.

This rearrangement joins TRBV12-3 or TRBV12-4 to TRBJ1-1; TRBD1 aligns across 8 bases. Germline trimming cut 7 bases from V and 2 bases from J; bases unmatched to any gene: 9. This CDR3 spans 15 amino acids. CDR3 DNA sequence: TGTGCCAGCACCCTGGACAGGGAAATAAACACTGAAGCTTTCTTT. It translates to CASTLDREINTEAFF.

The genes are TRBV13 and TRBJ1-2, with D tentatively TRBD1 (5 bases). Germline CDR1 PRHDT, CDR2 FYEKMQ (reference sequence). CDR3 length equals 17 residues. The V and J ends lost 2 bases and 1 base respectively, with 17 bases between them. CDR3 sequence: CASSLQGSSGFNYGYTF. The CDR3 DNA reads TGTGCCAGCAGCTTACAGGGATCCTCGGGTTTTAACTATGGCTACACCTTC. The whole variable domain, remainder taken from reference TRBV13 and TRBJ1-2, is AAGVIQSPRHLIKEKRETATLKCYPIPRHDTVYWYQQGPGQDPQFLISFYEKMQSDKGSIPDRFSAQQFSDYHSELNMSSLELGDSALYFCASSLQGSSGFNYGYTFGSGTRLTVV.

The CDR3 protein is CASITTDTQYF. CDR3 DNA sequence: TGTGCCAGCATCACCACAGATACGCAGTATTTT. The V gene is TRBV2, the J gene TRBJ2-3; D is unclear. Germline CDR1 reads SNHLY; CDR2 reads FYNNEI. The CDR3 runs 11 residues. V was cut by 7 bases and J by 2 bases, with 4 bases left in between.

This clonotype was observed a handful of times. V is TRBV15 and J is TRBJ2-1, with TRBD1 matching over 7 bases. Germline V gene sequence: CDR1 LNHNV, CDR2 YYDKDF (reference sequence). The CDR3 runs 12 residues. Trimming cost V 8 bases and J 5 bases; bases outside gene matches: 3. In DNA, the CDR3 is TGTGCCACCCTTACAGGGGACAATGAGCAGTTCTTC. It encodes CATLTGDNEQFF. Using reference TRBV15 and TRBJ2-1 for the parts outside the CDR3, the full variable domain is DAMVIQNPRYQVTQFGKPVTLSCSQTLNHNVMYWYQQKSSQAPKLLFHYYDKDFNNEADTPDNFQSRRPNTSFCFLDIRSPGLGDTAMYLCATLTGDNEQFFGPGTRLTVL.

This clonotype has at least ten counts. The chain couples TRBV7-2 to TRBJ2-7; 7 nucleotides align to TRBD1. The V segment lost 1 base and the J segment 2 bases; nucleotides outside the gene matches: 2. CDR1 SGHTA and CDR2 FQGNSA come from the germline V gene. CDR3 length: 14 residues. DNA of the CDR3: TGTGCCAGCAGCTTAGATGGGACAGCCTACGAGCAGTACTTC. It codes for CASSLDGTAYEQYF. Full variable domain (missing parts from reference TRBV7-2 and TRBJ2-7): GAGVSQSPSNKVTEKGKDVELRCDPISGHTALYWYRQSLGQGLEFLIYFQGNSAPDKSGLPSDRFSAERTGGSVSTLTIQRTQQEDSAVYLCASSLDGTAYEQYFGPGTRLTVT.

This clonotype was seen many times. The V call is TRBV6-1, the J call TRBJ1-1, with unresolved D. The CDR3 contains 15 residues. Per the germline V gene, CDR1 is MNHNS and CDR2 is SASEGT. Trimming pared 4 bases from V and 0 bases from J, leaving 12 bases between. The CDR3: CASSVTRNLNTEAFF. CDR3 coding DNA: TGTGCCAGCAGTGTCACGCGGAACTTGAACACTGAAGCTTTCTTT.

The chain couples TRBV10-2 to TRBJ2-5; no clear D. This CDR3 contains 20 residues. V was trimmed by 5 bases and J by 2 bases, leaving 30 bases between them. Per the germline V gene, CDR1 is WSHSY and CDR2 is SAAADI. The CDR3 DNA sequence: TGCGCCAGCAGTACCCCGTTTAAGGGCGGAACCGCCTTCGGGCAAGAGACCCAGTACTTC. This translates into CASSTPFKGGTAFGQETQYF.

There are a few counts of this clonotype. The chain carries TRBV5-4 and TRBJ2-1, with D perhaps matching TRBD1 (6 bases). This CDR3 comprises 13 residues. Germline CDR1 SGHNT, CDR2 YYREEE (reference sequence). The germline V and J ends were trimmed by 4 bases and 6 bases, with 11 bases remaining between them. CDR3: CASSDGTFNEQFF. The CDR3 bases are TGTGCCAGCAGCGACGGGACATTCAATGAGCAGTTCTTC.

A few counts support this clonotype. This chain links TRBV6-1 with TRBJ1-5, with 8 bases that match TRBD1. The CDR3 has 15 amino acids. Unmatched junction bases numbered 5, after V lost 6 bases and J lost 1 base. CDR1 is MNHNS, CDR2 SASEGT, per germline. The CDR3 nucleotides are TGTGCCAGCAGACAGGGGGTTGAAAGCAATCAGCCCCAGCATTTT. Amino acids: CASRQGVESNQPQHF.

The chain joins TRBV6-6 to TRBJ1-2; TRBD1 is a possible D gene (5 bases). The CDR3 loop spans 14 amino acids. V was pared by 5 bases and J by 5 bases, with 15 bases between. The germline CDR1 and CDR2 sequences are MNHNY and SVGAGI (reference sequence). The CDR3 loop reads CASSGTTDRYGYTF. The DNA for the CDR3 is TGTGCCAGCAGTGGGACGACGGATCGATATGGCTACACCTTC.

Worth noting for this clonotype: The germline gene is not matched at one end of the junction; a read error may be the cause. The rearrangement uses TRBV19 and TRBJ2-1, with 13 bases matching TRBD2. This CDR3 comprises 16 residues. Germline CDR1 LNHDA, CDR2 SQIVND (reference sequence). CDR3 in amino acids: CTSSLGTSGANNEQFF. CDR3 sequence (DNA): TGTACCAGTAGTCTCGGGACTAGCGGGGCGAACAATGAGCAGTTCTTC. Looking up the rest from reference TRBV19 and TRBJ2-1 gives the full variable domain: DGGITQSPKYLFRKEGQNVTLSCEQNLNHDAMYWYRQDPGQGLRLIYYSQIVNDFQKGDIAEGYSVSREKKESFPLTVTSAQKNPTAFYLCTSSLGTSGANNEQFFGPGTRLTVL.

CDR3 residues: CASSMGGSKDGYTF. The CDR3 DNA is TGTGCCAGCAGCATGGGGGGGAGTAAGGATGGCTACACCTTC. The chain recombines TRBV28 with TRBJ1-2, with D maybe TRBD1 (5 bases). Germline CDR1 MDHEN, CDR2 SYDVKM. The length of the CDR3 is 14 residues. The ends were cut back, 6 bases at V and 6 bases at J, with 17 bases in the middle.

This clonotype was recorded a few times. The gene calls are TRBV10-3 and TRBJ2-3; 7 nucleotides line up with TRBD1. Germline values: CDR1 ENHRY, CDR2 SYGVKD. The CDR3 covers 15 residues. Losses at the gene ends were 8 bases for V and 2 bases for J; bases not matched to a gene: 10. CDR3 residues: CAIEKGTANTDTQYF. CDR3 nucleotides: TGTGCCATCGAGAAAGGGACAGCAAACACAGATACGCAGTATTTT.

The chain combines TRBV7-9 with TRBJ2-7; D is unclear. Germline V gives CDR1 SEHNR, CDR2 FQNEAQ (reference sequence). With 7 bases removed from V and 0 bases from J, the gap between germline ends came to 10 bases. The CDR3 is 13 amino acids. The CDR3 loop is CASTPPSSYEQYF. Written as DNA, the CDR3 is TGTGCCAGCACCCCGCCCAGCTCCTACGAGCAGTACTTC.

The chain combines TRBV14 with TRBJ1-2; tentatively, D is TRBD1 (5 bases). Between the trimmed V and J ends, which lost 1 base and 4 bases, there was a span of 19 bases. The CDR3 is 17 amino acids. The germline gives CDR1 SGHDN, CDR2 FVKESK. The DNA of the CDR3 is TGTGCCAGCAGCCAAGGGCCAGGGAAGGGTGTTCCCTATGGCTACACCTTC. This codes for CASSQGPGKGVPYGYTF. The variable domain in full, with the rest retrieved from reference TRBV14 and TRBJ1-2, is EAGVTQFPSHSVIEKGQTVTLRCDPISGHDNLYWYRRVMGKEIKFLLHFVKESKQDESGMPNNRFLAERTGGTYSTLKVQPAELEDSGVYFCASSQGPGKGVPYGYTFGSGTRLTVV.

This clonotype appeared a few times. The rearrangement joins TRBV6-2 or TRBV6-3 to TRBJ1-4, with no clear D. The length of the CDR3 is 18 residues. Trimming removed 2 bases from V and 0 bases from J, with 16 bases in between. Germline V lookup: CDR1 MNHEY, CDR2 SVGEGT. The DNA for the CDR3 is TGTGCCAGCAGTTACGAGGATCCAGGCTCAGCAACTAATGAAAAACTGTTTTTT. Translated: CASSYEDPGSATNEKLFF.

The chain couples TRBV19 to TRBJ2-2; TRBD2 aligns across 8 bases. The ends lost 5 bases at V and 0 bases at J; junction bases unmatched: 5. CDR3 length: 16 amino acids. Germline V CDR1 and CDR2: LNHDA, SQIVND (reference sequence). The CDR3 coding sequence is TGTGCCAGTAGTTTCGGGACTAGGGCGAACACCGGGGAGCTGTTTTTT. Translating it yields CASSFGTRANTGELFF.

The V and J genes are TRBV19 and TRBJ2-1; the match to TRBD2 covers 10 bases. CDR3 length: 15 residues. Germline V lookup: CDR1 LNHDA, CDR2 SQIVND (reference sequence). V lost 2 bases, J lost 5 bases, and 3 bases stayed unmatched. The CDR3 loop reads CASSITLAGDNEQFF. The CDR3, as DNA: TGTGCCAGTAGTATAACTCTAGCGGGGGACAATGAGCAGTTCTTC. Together with reference TRBV19 and TRBJ2-1, the CDR3 gives the full variable domain: DGGITQSPKYLFRKEGQNVTLSCEQNLNHDAMYWYRQDPGQGLRLIYYSQIVNDFQKGDIAEGYSVSREKKESFPLTVTSAQKNPTAFYLCASSITLAGDNEQFFGPGTRLTVL.

This rearrangement joins TRBV27 to TRBJ1-5, with D perhaps matching TRBD1 (5 bases). The CDR3 is 13 residues long. Germline V gene data show CDR1 as MNHEY and CDR2 as SMNVEV (reference sequence). V was shortened by 4 bases and J by 7 bases, with 11 bases between the two germline ends. The DNA for the CDR3 is TGTGCCAGCAGTTCGGCAGGGCTCCAGCCCCAGCATTTT. Amino acids: CASSSAGLQPQHF.

The chain couples TRBV19 to TRBJ1-2, with D possibly TRBD1 on 6 matching bases. Trimming removed 6 bases at V and 4 bases at J, with 18 bases between. Germline CDR1 reads LNHDA; CDR2 reads SQIVND (reference sequence). CDR3 length equals 15 residues. The CDR3 DNA is TGTGCCAGTAGGACTGACCAGGGGCCAATCTATGGCTACACCTTC. It translates to CASRTDQGPIYGYTF.

J is TRBJ2-1 and V is TRBV10-3; 7 bases are a match to TRBD2. CDR3 size: 13 residues. Trimming removed 2 bases from V and 9 bases from J; junction bases left unmatched: 4. Germline V gives CDR1 ENHRY, CDR2 SYGVKD. This CDR3 is CAISEGQRGEQFF. The CDR3 DNA reads as TGTGCCATCAGTGAGGGGCAGCGGGGTGAGCAGTTCTTC.

V gene TRBV7-8 combines with J gene TRBJ2-1; 9 nucleotides align to TRBD2. Trimming removed 1 base from V and 1 base from J; junction bases left unmatched: 5. The CDR3 contains 17 residues. Germline-derived CDR1 and CDR2 are SGHVS and FQNEAQ. The chain's CDR3 is CASSLGLAGFSYNEQFF. In DNA, the CDR3 is TGTGCCAGCAGCTTAGGCCTAGCGGGGTTTTCCTACAATGAGCAGTTCTTC.

As for this clonotype: One end of the junction fails to match germline, which may point to a read error. The chain recombines TRBV6-6 with TRBJ2-5; perhaps TRBD1 as D (5 bases). Germline lookup yields CDR1 MNHNY and CDR2 SVGAGI (reference sequence). The length of the CDR3 is 15 residues. The DNA for the CDR3 is TGTGCCAACAGTTACCTCCAACAGGAGTTAGAGACCCAGTACTTC. The encoded protein is CANSYLQQELETQYF.

V and J are TRBV7-4 and TRBJ1-6; no definite D call. The CDR3 is 16 amino acids. Germline V CDR1 and CDR2: SGHVT, SQSDAQ. Trimming took 5 bases from V and 4 from J, leaving 15 bases between them. The CDR3 bases are TGTGCCAGCAGCGATGGGAATTCCAGATATAATTCACCCCTCCACTTT. Translating it yields CASSDGNSRYNSPLHF.

The chain has TRBV10-3 and TRBJ1-2, with D possibly matching TRBD1 (5 bases). This CDR3 has 15 residues. The V end was cut by 6 bases, the J end by 3 bases, with 17 bases between. Per germline, CDR1 ENHRY and CDR2 SYGVKD. The CDR3 DNA reads as TGTGCCATCAGGGAGGACACGCCAATTTACTATGGCTACACCTTC. Residues: CAIREDTPIYYGYTF.